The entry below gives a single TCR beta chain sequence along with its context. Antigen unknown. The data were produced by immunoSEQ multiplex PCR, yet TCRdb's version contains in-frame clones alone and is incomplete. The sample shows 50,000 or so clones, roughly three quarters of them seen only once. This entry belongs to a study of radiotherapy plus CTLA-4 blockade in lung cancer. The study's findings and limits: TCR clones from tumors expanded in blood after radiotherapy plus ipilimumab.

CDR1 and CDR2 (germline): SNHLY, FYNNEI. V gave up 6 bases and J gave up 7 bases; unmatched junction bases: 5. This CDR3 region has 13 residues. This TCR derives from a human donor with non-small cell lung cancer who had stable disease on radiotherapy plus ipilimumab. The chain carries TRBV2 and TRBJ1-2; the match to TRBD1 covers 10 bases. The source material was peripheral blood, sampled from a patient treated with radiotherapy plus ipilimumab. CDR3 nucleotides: TGTGCCAGCAGCCAGGGACAGGGGTTTGGCTACACCTTC. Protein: CASSQGQGFGYTF.